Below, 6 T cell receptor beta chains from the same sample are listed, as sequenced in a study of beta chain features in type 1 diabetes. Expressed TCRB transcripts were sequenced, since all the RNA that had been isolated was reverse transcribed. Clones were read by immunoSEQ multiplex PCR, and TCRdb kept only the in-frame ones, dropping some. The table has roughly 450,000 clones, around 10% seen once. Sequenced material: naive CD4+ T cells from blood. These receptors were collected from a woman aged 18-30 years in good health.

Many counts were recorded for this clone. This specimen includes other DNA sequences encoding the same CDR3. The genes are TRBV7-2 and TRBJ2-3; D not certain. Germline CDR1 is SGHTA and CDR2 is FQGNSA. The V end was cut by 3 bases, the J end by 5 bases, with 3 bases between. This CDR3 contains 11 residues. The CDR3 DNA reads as TGTGCCAGCAGCTTTCGAGATACGCAGTATTTT. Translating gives CASSFRDTQYF.

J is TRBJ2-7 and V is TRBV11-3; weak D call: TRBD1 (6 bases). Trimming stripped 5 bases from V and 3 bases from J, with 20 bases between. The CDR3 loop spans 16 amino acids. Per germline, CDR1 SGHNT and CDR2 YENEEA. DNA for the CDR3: TGTGCCAGCAGCCCTATTAAAACAGACAGGTTCTACGAGCAGTACTTC. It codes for CASSPIKTDRFYEQYF. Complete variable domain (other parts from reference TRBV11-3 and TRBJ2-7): EAGVVQSPRYKIIEKKQPVAFWCNPISGHNTLYWYLQNLGQGPELLIRYENEEAVDDSQLPKDRFSAERLKGVDSTLKIQPAELGDSAVYLCASSPIKTDRFYEQYFGPGTRLTVT.

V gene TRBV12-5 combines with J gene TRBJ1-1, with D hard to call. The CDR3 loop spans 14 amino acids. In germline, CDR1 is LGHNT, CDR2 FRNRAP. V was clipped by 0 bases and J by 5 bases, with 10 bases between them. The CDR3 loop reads CASGLVEGKTEAFF. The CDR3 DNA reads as TGTGCTAGTGGTTTGGTAGAGGGAAAAACTGAAGCTTTCTTT.

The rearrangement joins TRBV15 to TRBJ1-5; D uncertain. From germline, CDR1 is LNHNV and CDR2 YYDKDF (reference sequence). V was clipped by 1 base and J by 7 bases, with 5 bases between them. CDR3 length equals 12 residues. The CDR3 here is CATSRVSQPQHF. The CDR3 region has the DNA TGTGCCACCAGCAGAGTGAGCCAGCCCCAGCATTTT.

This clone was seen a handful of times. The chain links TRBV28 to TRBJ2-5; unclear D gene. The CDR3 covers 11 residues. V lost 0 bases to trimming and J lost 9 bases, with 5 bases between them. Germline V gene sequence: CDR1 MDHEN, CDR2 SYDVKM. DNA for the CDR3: TGTGCCAGCAGTTTATGGGGGTCCCAGTACTTC. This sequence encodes CASSLWGSQYF.

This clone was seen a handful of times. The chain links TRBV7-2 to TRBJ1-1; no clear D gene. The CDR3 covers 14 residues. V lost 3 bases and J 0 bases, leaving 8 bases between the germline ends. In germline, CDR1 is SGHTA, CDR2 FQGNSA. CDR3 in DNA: TGTGCCAGCAGCTTCAACGAGTTGAACACTGAAGCTTTCTTT. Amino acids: CASSFNELNTEAFF.